The present entry profiles one TCR beta chain with its context. Its antigen is undetermined. Primers included in the PCR were 60 Vbeta and 13 Jbeta primers. Data came from immunoSEQ multiplex PCR; TCRdb stores just in-frame clones and leaves some out. The sample has 110,000 to 150,000 clones, about 85% seen once. These data originate in a study of cytomegalovirus exposure and HLA in healthy donors. Study-level points and caveats: One variant, a missense change in DCLRE1C, was linked in a later analysis to TCR beta V- and J-gene trimming. TCR association rates varied by HLA locus in a later analysis, with DRB1 highest and HLA-C lowest.

The trim removed 4 bases at V and 2 bases at J, leaving 11 bases unmatched. The germline V gene encodes CDR1 MGHRA and CDR2 YSYEKL. The CDR3 contains 17 residues. The chain is built from TRBV4-1 and TRBJ2-5; TRBD2 matches at 9 bases. The sequenced material came from PBMCs. This TCR was sampled from a female donor in good health and CMV-seronegative. CDR3 DNA sequence: TGCGCCAGCAGCCGTTGGGCGGGAGGGCCTGTTCAAGAGACCCAGTACTTC. This codes for CASSRWAGGPVQETQYF.